The present TCR beta chain was sequenced within a study of CD8+ T cells in alopecia areata. In each case, RNA was isolated and then reverse transcribed into cDNA as the sequencing template. Libraries were prepared by immunoSEQ multiplex PCR; TCRdb keeps only in-frame clonotypes and omits some of them. The sample has around 61,000 clones; about half are singletons. Overall study results and limits: TCRs were shared less clearly across patients than in mice, possibly for HLA-related reasons. Scalp samples also yield sequences of resident alphabeta T cells from normal skin.

CDR1 is SQVTM, CDR2 ANQGSEA, per germline. V shed 0 bases and J shed 5 bases, with 19 bases lying between them. This CDR3 has 16 amino acids. With respect to this clone: Its antigen remains unidentified.

The V and J genes are TRBV29-1 and TRBJ2-5; either TRBD1 or TRBD2 may fit D (5 bases each). The sequence was obtained from a human donor with alopecia areata. The material sequenced was CD8+ T cells sorted from blood, taken at week 0. The chain's CDR3 is CSVEDGVAGAGETQYF. As DNA, the CDR3 is TGCAGCGTTGAAGATGGGGTAGCTGGGGCGGGCGAGACCCAGTACTTC.